This entry lists 6 T cell receptor beta chains sequenced from one sample in a study of blood T cell repertoires in COVID-19. Profiling relied on immunoSEQ multiplex PCR, and the TCRdb table lists in-frame clones only, not all of them. The sample consists of around 150,000 clones, just under 90% of them appearing once. The sample was peripheral blood. These receptors were collected from a woman in her 70s with COVID-19, enrolled during active disease.

The chain recombines TRBV9 with TRBJ2-1; TRBD2 matches 7 bases. Trimming took 5 bases from V and 1 from J; bases not matched to a gene: 6. The V gene's germline CDR1 is SGDLS and CDR2 YYNGEE. The CDR3 spans 15 residues. This chain's CDR3 is CASSATSASYNEQFF. CDR3 coding DNA: TGTGCCAGCAGTGCTACTAGCGCGTCCTACAATGAGCAGTTCTTC.

J is TRBJ2-5 and V is TRBV6-6; D may be TRBD2 (6 bases). The CDR3 consists of 13 residues. The germline CDR1 and CDR2 sequences are MNHNY and SVGAGI (reference sequence). V shed 4 bases and J shed 5 bases, with 11 bases lying between them. The CDR3 loop reads CASSLLAQETQYF. CDR3 nucleotide sequence: TGTGCCAGCAGTTTACTAGCACAGGAGACCCAGTACTTC.

This chain connects TRBV28 to TRBJ1-1; D remains ambiguous. V lost 1 base, J lost 4 bases, and 16 bases lay in between. Germline V gene sequence: CDR1 MDHEN, CDR2 SYDVKM. The CDR3 loop spans 16 amino acids. The CDR3 DNA reads TGTGCCAGCAGTTTATTGCGCGGTGGTTTTCGCACTGAAGCTTTCTTT. It encodes CASSLLRGGFRTEAFF.

This CDR3 is CASSLGPRGSGEQYF. The CDR3 bases are TGTGCCAGCAGCTTAGGGCCCAGGGGATCGGGGGAGCAGTACTTC. The chain has TRBV7-2 and TRBJ2-7; a weak D match, TRBD1 (6 bases). The CDR3 loop spans 15 amino acids. Germline CDR1 and CDR2: SGHTA and FQGNSA. V lost 1 base and J lost 7, with 17 bases in between.

The chain employs TRBV11-2 and TRBJ1-2, with 7 bases lining up with TRBD1. Germline values: CDR1 SGHAT, CDR2 FQNNGV. The CDR3 sequence is 13 residues long. J lost 3 bases, V lost 5 bases, and 3 bases had no gene match. CDR3 nucleotides: TGTGCCAGCAGCCCGGGACAGTACTATGGCTACACCTTC. This encodes CASSPGQYYGYTF.

This clone was picked up a small number of times. J is TRBJ1-6 and V is TRBV28, with TRBD1 matching over 9 bases. CDR3 size: 18 residues. The J segment lost 10 bases and the V segment lost 4 bases, leaving 17 bases of the junction unmatched. Germline-derived CDR1 and CDR2 are MDHEN and SYDVKM. The CDR3 sequence is CASSSLGRIGTGRSPLHF. The CDR3 coding sequence is TGTGCCAGCAGTTCTTTGGGCCGGATAGGGACAGGGCGCTCACCCCTCCACTTT.